This TCR beta chain was identified during a study of blood T cell repertoires in COVID-19. About the research overall: Some COVID-19 samples were acute and others convalescent; all came from the United States, Italy and Spain.

In the study's own analysis: Reference gene primers were amplified, and this amplification served to estimate nucleated cell counts. TCRdb's copy holds only in-frame clones and misses some; the assay was immunoSEQ multiplex PCR. V, J and clone size reflect that table, while D and trimming were determined from the DNA. The top ten hold 1.9% of the sample, which has fewer than 250,000 clones, approximately 80% seen once. Germline-derived CDR1 and CDR2 are MNHEY and SMNVEV (reference sequence). The CDR3 length is 13 residues. Trimming took 7 bases from V and 0 from J, leaving 9 bases between them. V and J are TRBV27 and TRBJ2-5; possibly TRBD2 for D (6 bases). Sequenced: peripheral blood. This clonotype was sampled from a woman older than 75 with acute or convalescent COVID-19. CDR3 in amino acids: CASKWGDQETQYF. The CDR3 DNA follows: TGTGCCAGCAAGTGGGGGGACCAAGAGACCCAGTACTTC.